Each of the 12 T cell receptor beta chains below was sequenced from the same sample in a study of T cells in localized non-small cell lung cancer (dated by TCRdb to 2019 to 2021). Preparation of the library involved the immunoSEQ multiplex PCR assay. Here the immuneACCESS table is served through TCRdb, limited to in-frame sequences with V and J called. Missing clones are a known gap in these copies; in checked studies unresolved V genes cover under half, and the rest lacks a known reason. In all, the sample holds fewer than 2,500 clones, and 27% of those were seen once. The ten largest account for around 15% of the sample. Material: normal lung tissue next to the tumor, obtained before any cancer treatment. All receptors derive from a female donor over 55 with stage I lung adenocarcinoma.

Here the CDR3 DNA reads TGTGCCAGCAGCCGGGGGACAGGCCCCTATGGCTACACCTTC. As protein: CASSRGTGPYGYTF. V is TRBV6-8 and J is TRBJ1-2, with 8 bases that match TRBD1. The CDR3 spans 14 residues. CDR1 MNHGY and CDR2 SAAAGT come from the germline V gene. J gave up 4 bases and V 6 bases, and 7 bases lay outside the gene matches.

In this sample, this clone turned up a few times. The chain recombines TRBV19 with TRBJ1-4, with D unresolved. The CDR3 consists of 16 residues. V dropped 4 bases and J dropped 4 bases, with 16 bases sitting between them. CDR1 and CDR2 from the germline V gene are LNHDA and SQIVND (reference sequence). CDR3 sequence: CASSKPPDSYNEKLFF. DNA of the CDR3: TGTGCCAGTAGTAAACCCCCGGATAGCTATAATGAAAAACTGTTTTTT.

This clone was recorded a few times. The CDR3 loop is CASSLDQVRGRNEQFF. CDR3 DNA sequence: TGTGCCAGCAGCTTAGATCAGGTCAGGGGGCGGAATGAGCAGTTCTTC. The chain combines TRBV7-5 with TRBJ2-1; the table assigns TRBD1, which was not confirmed against the DNA. TRBV7-5 represents a pseudogene. This CDR3 region has 16 residues.

This clone was detected a few times. This chain joins TRBV9 and TRBJ2-7, with 8 bases lining up with TRBD1. Germline V gene lookup returns CDR1 SGDLS and CDR2 YYNGEE. This CDR3 contains 17 residues. Unmatched junction bases numbered 12, after V lost 0 bases and J lost 4 bases. Here the CDR3 reads CASSVDHGQGIRYEQYF. For the CDR3, the DNA is TGTGCCAGCAGCGTAGACCACGGACAGGGTATACGGTACGAGCAGTACTTC.

This rearrangement joins TRBV18 to TRBJ1-1; TRBD1 matches at 10 bases. Germline V lookup: CDR1 KGHSH, CDR2 LQKENI. V shed 0 bases, J shed 5 bases, and the junction held 3 bases outside the gene matches. The CDR3 has 15 amino acids. The CDR3 DNA is TGTGCCAGCTCACCACCGACAGGGGGCCGGACTGAAGCTTTCTTT. It encodes CASSPPTGGRTEAFF.

J is TRBJ1-2 and V is TRBV6-8; the D is unclear. This CDR3 spans 12 amino acids. Germline values: CDR1 MNHGY, CDR2 SAAAGT. V was cut by 4 bases and J by 8 bases, with 11 bases left in between. The CDR3, as DNA: TGTGCCAGCAGTTCCGGATCTTTGGGCTACACCTTC. Translating it yields CASSSGSLGYTF.

The genes are TRBV18 and TRBJ2-2; D is unresolved. Trimming took off 3 bases at V and 5 bases at J, with 10 bases between the two ends. Per germline, CDR1 KGHSH and CDR2 LQKENI. The CDR3 is 14 residues long. CDR3 DNA sequence: TGTGCCAGCTCACCGGATCTGGGGACCGGGGAGCTGTTTTTT. Translation gives CASSPDLGTGELFF.

This clone is medium-sized within its sample. The chain carries TRBV11-3 and TRBJ1-4; 7 bases are shared with TRBD1. Germline assignment: CDR1 SGHNT and CDR2 YENEEA. Trimming removed 0 bases from V and 5 bases from J; junction bases left unmatched: 3. There are 15 residues in the CDR3. The CDR3 DNA sequence: TGTGCCAGCAGCTTAGAGGCAGGGGGGAATGAAAAACTGTTTTTT. Translating gives CASSLEAGGNEKLFF.

This rearrangement joins TRBV19 to TRBJ1-2; 10 nucleotides match TRBD1. Germline CDR1 LNHDA, CDR2 SQIVND (reference sequence). This CDR3 is built from 15 residues. V trimming: 0 bases; J trimming: 8 bases; junction bases outside the gene matches: 6. Written as DNA, the CDR3 is TGTGCCAGTAGTATAGATCGGGACAGGGGAGAAGGCTACACCTTC. Translated, it gives CASSIDRDRGEGYTF.

The table lists this clone with a few counts. The rearrangement uses TRBV6-7 and TRBJ2-7; D remains ambiguous. TRBV6-7 is an ORF for which the function is uncertain. Trimming removed 8 bases at V and 5 bases at J, with 22 bases between. This CDR3 contains 15 residues. Here the CDR3 DNA reads TGTGCCAGCCCCCCCGTTGTGGGCTCACCAAACGAGCAGTACTTC. This gives the protein CASPPVVGSPNEQYF.

This clone is termed large. The chain recombines TRBV11-3 with TRBJ1-1; unclear D gene. V lost 5 bases, J lost 4 bases, and 20 bases lay in between. Germline CDR1 and CDR2: SGHNT and YENEEA. The CDR3 is 16 amino acids. The CDR3 spells CASSPGPLARITEAFF. CDR3 DNA sequence: TGTGCCAGCAGCCCCGGGCCGCTCGCCAGGATCACTGAAGCTTTCTTT.

In its sample, this clone ranks as medium-sized. V usage is TRBV6-8 and J usage is TRBJ2-1; 16 bases align to TRBD2. CDR3 size: 20 residues. The junction had 13 bases not matched to a gene; V was cut back by 5 bases and J by 3 bases. From germline, CDR1 is MNHGY and CDR2 SAAAGT. CDR3: CASSPPAGTSGRAVYNEQFF. CDR3 nucleotides: TGTGCCAGCAGTCCACCCGCCGGGACTAGCGGGAGGGCCGTCTACAATGAGCAGTTCTTC.